This TCR beta chain stems from a study of cytomegalovirus exposure and HLA in healthy donors. V was clipped by 2 bases and J by 9 bases; unmatched bases: 9. This CDR3 has 15 amino acids. Germline V gene lookup returns CDR1 SGHTA and CDR2 FQGTGA. Study-wide results and caveats: Fewer N-insertions (relative to the approximately 700-donor mean) were reportedly seen in an Asian-associated ancestry cluster in a later analysis.

Use of 60 Vbeta and 13 Jbeta primers characterized the PCR. This table comes from immunoSEQ multiplex PCR, and its TCRdb copy is limited to in-frame clones, with some not included. The sample consists of about 140,000 clones, about 75% of them appearing once. This clone has more than one count but fewer than ten. Its cognate antigen is unknown. The receptor was derived from a man between 18 and 35 years old in good health and CMV-seropositive. The chain recombines TRBV7-3 with TRBJ2-1; 8 nucleotides line up with TRBD2. The sample was PBMCs. Written as DNA, the CDR3 is TGTGCCAGCAGCTTAGCAAGCGGGAGTTGGGGTGAGCAGTTCTTC. The encoded protein is CASSLASGSWGEQFF.